This T cell receptor beta chain was profiled in a study of T cells in Graves' hyperthyroidism and ophthalmopathy. On this clonotype: Antigen: not known.

Uncontrolled infection, other autoimmune disease, pregnancy or lactation excluded patients. The study's findings and limits: Most clonotypes that expanded in the thyroid above 0.001 also showed up in blood.

Amplified TCR beta CDR3 regions derived from RNA transcripts. Researchers ran a first-round RT-PCR on the TCR CDR3 using the HTBI primer set. TCRdb independently ran MiXCR on the multiplex PCR reads; one entry per CDR3 protein. There are about 570,000 distinct CDR3 sequences in the sample; 40% to 55% occur only once, and 19% lies in the top ten. V dropped 7 bases and J dropped 18; count of bases not matched to a gene: 12. The CDR3 is 12 amino acids. Germline-derived CDR1 and CDR2 are SNHLY and FYNNEI. The material sequenced was peripheral blood or thyroid tissue (not recorded which). V usage is TRBV2 and J usage is TRBJ2-6; 7 positions agree with TRBD1. This TCR was recovered from an adult woman with Graves' disease, either hyperthyroidism or ophthalmopathy (not recorded which). CDR3 bases: TGTGCCAGCACCTGGGGACAGCCAGGAGAGACTTTC. Its translation: CASTWGQPGETF.